The present entry profiles one T cell receptor (beta chain) with its context. As yet, its antigen is unknown. The data were taken from a study of T cell responses to AZD1222 COVID-19 vaccine. Across the study: Second doses at about 4 or about 12 weeks were pooled. Study-level findings and limits: Dominant at 160-218 and 743-854, vaccine-associated CD4 TCRs also spanned spike. Sampling captured repertoires only after the peak T cell response.

Method: immunoSEQ multiplex PCR; TCRdb's copy keeps in-frame clones and lacks some. Among about 120,000 clones, 70% to 90% were seen once, and the ten largest hold 7.5% to 9.5%. CDR3 size: 15 residues. The germline V gene encodes CDR1 LGHDT and CDR2 YNNKEL (reference sequence). Trimming removed 6 bases from V and 1 base from J; junction bases left unmatched: 6. The source of this sequence is an adult in good health. Material: peripheral blood, obtained on day 0 of AZD1222 vaccination. The rearrangement links TRBV3-1 (or the pseudogene TRBV3-2) to TRBJ2-1, with 7 nucleotides matching TRBD1. CDR3 region: CASRPGTVSYNEQFF. CDR3 sequence (DNA): TGTGCCAGCAGACCCGGGACAGTGTCCTACAATGAGCAGTTCTTC.